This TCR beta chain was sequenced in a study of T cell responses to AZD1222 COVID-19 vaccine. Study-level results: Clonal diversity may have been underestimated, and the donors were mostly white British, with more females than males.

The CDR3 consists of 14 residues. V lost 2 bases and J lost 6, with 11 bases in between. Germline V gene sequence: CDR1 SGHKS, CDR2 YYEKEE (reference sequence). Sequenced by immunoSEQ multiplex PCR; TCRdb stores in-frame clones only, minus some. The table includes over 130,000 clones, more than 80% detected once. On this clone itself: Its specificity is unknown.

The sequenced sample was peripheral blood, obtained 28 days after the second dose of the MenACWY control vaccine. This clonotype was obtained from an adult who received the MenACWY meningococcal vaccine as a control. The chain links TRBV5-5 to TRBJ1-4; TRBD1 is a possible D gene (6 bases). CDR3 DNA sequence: TGTGCCAGCAGCTTACAGGGAGGCGATGAAAAACTGTTTTTT. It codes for CASSLQGGDEKLFF.